This TCR beta chain came from a study of T-cell memory formation after mild COVID-19. Study as a whole: The TCR clusters were mostly specific to one donor.

V was shortened by 6 bases and J by 0 bases, with 18 bases between the two germline ends. CDR1 and CDR2 from the germline V gene are MRHNA and SNTAGT. The CDR3 sequence is 16 residues long. TCRdb used MiXCR to reprocess the 5' RACE reads, holding one entry per CDR3 protein. Among some 410,000 distinct CDR3 sequences listed, 20% to 30% were seen once. The V call is TRBV6-4, the J call TRBJ2-7; D possibly corresponds to TRBD2 (6 bases). Sequencing input: PBMCs or a T cell subset sorted from them (not recorded which). This receptor was obtained from an adult woman who had mild COVID-19 (a few samples of this study predate the infection). Cell type and time point are not known. The CDR3 spells CASSIPGTLSSYEQYF. The CDR3 DNA follows: TGTGCCAGCAGCATACCCGGGACTTTAAGCTCCTACGAGCAGTACTTC.